A single sample gave rise to the 16 T cell receptor beta chains below, sequenced in a study of T cells in Graves' hyperthyroidism and ophthalmopathy. TCR beta CDR3 region amplification was performed from RNA transcripts. The primer set for the first-round RT-PCR of the TCR CDR3 was HTBI. TCRdb reanalysed the multiplex PCR reads using MiXCR and keeps one entry per CDR3 protein. Of 730,000 or so distinct CDR3 sequences in the sample, approximately 19% were seen once. Material for sequencing was blood. These TCRs come from a woman aged 50 to 65 with Graves' hyperthyroidism that later progressed to Graves' ophthalmopathy.

The rearrangement links TRBV3-1 to TRBJ2-7; D may be TRBD1 (5 bases). CDR3 length: 14 residues. CDR1 is LGHDT and CDR2 is YNNKEL in the germline V gene (reference sequence). Trimming removed 5 bases from V and 2 bases from J, with 13 bases in between. The CDR3 loop is CASSYEIGAYEQYF. CDR3 DNA sequence: TGTGCCAGCAGCTATGAGATAGGGGCCTACGAGCAGTACTTC.

This chain uses TRBV6-1 with TRBJ1-6, with D possibly being TRBD1 (6 bases). Trimming shortened V by 6 bases and J by 9 bases, and 33 bases separated the two germline ends. Germline V lookup: CDR1 MNHNS, CDR2 SASEGT. There are 20 residues in the CDR3. This CDR3 is CASRRRPPQGKARGVSPLHF. The CDR3 bases are TGTGCCAGCAGAAGGAGGCCCCCACAGGGAAAGGCCCGAGGGGTTTCACCCCTCCACTTT.

This clonotype was picked up many times. This sequence joins TRBV12-3 or TRBV12-4 and TRBJ1-1; possibly TRBD1 for D (5 bases). CDR3 size: 15 residues. V was clipped by 0 bases and J by 5 bases, with 13 bases between them. The DNA of the CDR3 is TGTGCCAGCAGTTTAGCGCTAATCAGGGTTACTGAAGCTTTCTTT. Protein sequence: CASSLALIRVTEAFF.

V usage is TRBV19 and J usage is TRBJ1-1; 7 bases line up with TRBD1. The CDR3 contains 15 residues. V gave up 7 bases and J gave up 7 bases; unmatched junction bases: 15. Germline lookup yields CDR1 LNHDA and CDR2 SQIVND (reference sequence). For the CDR3, the DNA is TGTGCCAGTACACCTCCTGGGGACAGCGCTCTTGAAGCTTTCTTT. It specifies CASTPPGDSALEAFF. The full variable domain, completed using reference TRBV19 and TRBJ1-1, is DGGITQSPKYLFRKEGQNVTLSCEQNLNHDAMYWYRQDPGQGLRLIYYSQIVNDFQKGDIAEGYSVSREKKESFPLTVTSAQKNPTAFYLCASTPPGDSALEAFFGQGTRLTVV.

This clonotype has a count of ten or more. This chain joins TRBV20-1 and TRBJ2-5; no clear D gene. Germline loops: CDR1 DFQATT, CDR2 SNEGSKA (reference sequence). The CDR3 has 14 amino acids. The V end was cut by 1 base, the J end by 1 base, with 10 bases between. The CDR3 reads CSARAGPSQETQYF. CDR3 bases: TGCAGTGCTAGAGCTGGGCCTTCCCAAGAGACCCAGTACTTC.

This clonotype was counted a few times. This sequence joins TRBV6-2 or TRBV6-3 and TRBJ2-1; D call uncertain. The CDR3 covers 16 residues. Trimming cost V 2 bases and J 4 bases, with 15 bases left between them. Germline-derived CDR1 and CDR2 are MNHEY and SVGEGT. The CDR3 here is CASSYPPGVRYNEQFF. The CDR3 coding sequence is TGTGCCAGCAGTTACCCTCCGGGTGTGAGGTACAATGAGCAGTTCTTC.

This clonotype has at least ten counts. The rearrangement joins TRBV2 to TRBJ2-1; TRBD2 aligns across 8 bases. CDR3 length: 14 amino acids. Trimming cost V 11 bases and J 5 bases; bases outside gene matches: 11. Germline V gene lookup returns CDR1 SNHLY and CDR2 FYNNEI. In nucleotides, the CDR3 is TGTGCCTTCACCGGGGGGGCCGGGGACAATGAGCAGTTCTTC. It specifies CAFTGGAGDNEQFF.

V is TRBV9 and J is TRBJ2-3; 10 nucleotides match TRBD2. Per germline, CDR1 SGDLS and CDR2 YYNGEE. The junction had 6 bases not matched to a gene; V was cut back by 2 bases and J by 0 bases. The CDR3 sequence is 17 residues long. CDR3 region: CASSVTSGAPSTDTQYF. The CDR3 DNA follows: TGTGCCAGCAGCGTTACTAGCGGGGCGCCTAGCACAGATACGCAGTATTTT.

The chain employs TRBV7-3 and TRBJ1-1; TRBD1 matches 7 bases. Germline CDR1 is SGHTA and CDR2 is FQGTGA. V lost 8 bases to trimming and J lost 4 bases; unmatched junction nucleotides: 10. This CDR3 is built from 14 residues. The CDR3 nucleotides read TGTGCCAGCGCTAAGGGACAGTCTGCCACTGAAGCTTTCTTT. Translated, it gives CASAKGQSATEAFF.

This chain connects TRBV5-1 to TRBJ2-1; TRBD2 matches 10 bases. The germline gives CDR1 SGHRS, CDR2 YFSETQ. The CDR3 runs to 19 residues. The ends lost 4 bases at V and 0 bases at J; junction bases unmatched: 13. The CDR3 loop is CASSIRPAGGLSSYNEQFF. CDR3 sequence (DNA): TGCGCCAGCAGCATCCGTCCAGCGGGGGGGCTTAGCTCCTACAATGAGCAGTTCTTC.

V and J are TRBV20-1 and TRBJ2-5, with D perhaps TRBD2 (6 bases). V shed 1 base and J shed 3 bases, with 21 bases lying between them. CDR3 size: 17 residues. CDR1 and CDR2 (germline): DFQATT, SNEGSKA (reference sequence). The CDR3, as DNA: TGCAGTGCTAGAGGTTCCCGAGCTAGCTGGAGGGAAGAGACCCAGTACTTC. Translation gives CSARGSRASWREETQYF.

This clonotype occurred many times. This rearrangement joins TRBV3-1 to TRBJ1-4, with TRBD1 identical over 9 bases. The V segment lost 1 base and the J segment 7 bases; nucleotides outside the gene matches: 7. CDR1 LGHDT and CDR2 YNNKEL come from the germline V gene (reference sequence). The CDR3 has 16 amino acids. The CDR3 spells CASSQAAGTGREKLFF. The CDR3 nucleotides read TGTGCCAGCAGCCAAGCAGCCGGGACAGGGCGTGAAAAACTGTTTTTT.

CDR3 nucleotides: TGCAGTGCTATCCTAGGCAGGGGCTATAATTCACCCCTCCACTTT. Protein sequence: CSAILGRGYNSPLHF. J is TRBJ1-6 and V is TRBV20-1, with TRBD1 as a possible D gene (6 bases). Germline CDR1 is DFQATT and CDR2 is SNEGSKA (reference sequence). The V gene lost 4 bases and the J gene lost 3 bases, with 13 bases spanning the gap. The CDR3 totals 15 residues.

This clonotype was recorded a few times. The J gene is TRBJ1-2, the V gene TRBV29-1; 7 bases fit TRBD1. The CDR3 loop spans 11 amino acids. V lost 7 bases to trimming and J lost 8 bases; unmatched junction nucleotides: 7. The germline gives CDR1 SQVTM, CDR2 ANQGSEA. In DNA form, the CDR3 reads TGCAGCGGCCTCGGGACAGACGGCTACACCTTC. Protein product: CSGLGTDGYTF.

The rearrangement uses TRBV7-8 and TRBJ2-3, with 8 bases matching TRBD1. This CDR3 spans 16 amino acids. Germline CDR1 SGHVS, CDR2 FQNEAQ. The V and J ends lost 4 bases and 6 bases, in that order; junction bases with no gene match: 12. The CDR3 sequence is CASSSPGQEGSDTQYF. CDR3 sequence (DNA): TGTGCCAGCAGCTCGCCGGGACAGGAGGGCTCGGATACGCAGTATTTT. Complete variable domain (other parts from reference TRBV7-8 and TRBJ2-3): GAGVSQSPRYKVAKRGQDVALRCDPISGHVSLFWYQQALGQGPEFLTYFQNEAQLDKSGLPSDRFFAERPEGSVSTLKIQRTQQEDSAVYLCASSSPGQEGSDTQYFGPGTRLTVL.

This CDR3 is CASSPRLQEDTEAFF. The CDR3 DNA reads as TGTGCCAGCAGTCCCCGACTACAGGAGGACACTGAAGCTTTCTTT. V usage is TRBV6-1 and J usage is TRBJ1-1, with D possibly TRBD1 on 5 matching bases. With 5 bases removed from V and 3 bases from J, the gap between germline ends came to 16 bases. There are 15 residues in the CDR3. CDR1 is MNHNS and CDR2 is SASEGT in the germline V gene.